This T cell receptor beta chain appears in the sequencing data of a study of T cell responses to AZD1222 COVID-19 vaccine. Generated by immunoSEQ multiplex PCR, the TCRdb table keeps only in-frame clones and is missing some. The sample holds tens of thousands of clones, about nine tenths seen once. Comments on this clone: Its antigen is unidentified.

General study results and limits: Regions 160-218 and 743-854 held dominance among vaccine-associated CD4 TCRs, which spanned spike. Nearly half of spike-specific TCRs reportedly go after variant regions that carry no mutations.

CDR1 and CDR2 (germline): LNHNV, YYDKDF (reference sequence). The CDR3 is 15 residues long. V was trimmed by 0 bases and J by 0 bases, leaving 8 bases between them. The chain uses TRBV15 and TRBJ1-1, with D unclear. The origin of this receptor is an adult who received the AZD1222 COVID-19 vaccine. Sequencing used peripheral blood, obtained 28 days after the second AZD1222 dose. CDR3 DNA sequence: TGTGCCACCAGCAGAGATAAACTGATGAACACTGAAGCTTTCTTT. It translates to CATSRDKLMNTEAFF. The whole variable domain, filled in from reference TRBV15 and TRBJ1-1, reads DAMVIQNPRYQVTQFGKPVTLSCSQTLNHNVMYWYQQKSSQAPKLLFHYYDKDFNNEADTPDNFQSRRPNTSFCFLDIRSPGLGDTAMYLCATSRDKLMNTEAFFGQGTRLTVV.